This T cell receptor (beta chain) was recorded in a study of early T cells in non-severe SARS-CoV-2 infection (dated by TCRdb to about 2021). With respect to the entire study: Bulk RNA from unsorted whole blood was used for TCR sequencing, so alpha and beta chains could not be paired. General findings and caveats noted by the study authors: Matching against VDJdb was skewed toward anti-spike CD8 responses, likely underestimated virus-specific expansions, and missed private and CD4 specificities.

This clonotype was seen at least ten times. Its target antigen remains unknown. Per-base qualities were not stored, and no clone one base away is much larger. Unmatched junction bases come to 6, with V trimmed by 5 bases and J by 3 bases. CDR1 and CDR2 were assigned from the germline V gene as MNHEY and SVGAGI. Its CDR3 holds 14 amino acids, cysteine through phenylalanine. The only DNA kept is the CDR3, 42 bases in frame from the first base. Library prep was done by 5' RACE. Reads for this sample came from a NextSeq 500. The TCR library protocol attached unique molecular identifiers to individual cDNA molecules to correct for sequencing error and PCR bias. Both TCR alpha and beta chains were sequenced, and tight co-correlation was observed between alpha and beta sequence abundances in each sample. As for the original processing: Decombinator V4 was used to annotate TCR sequences for V gene, J gene and CDR3. Expanded TCRs were defined as changing significantly between any two time points under a Poisson model with p below 0.0001. Abundances of TCRs were expressed as counts per million after normalisation to the total number of TCRs sequenced in each sample. TRAV1-2 paired with TRAJ12, TRAJ20 or TRAJ33 defined MAIT TCRs, while TRAV10 paired with TRAJ18 defined iNKT TCRs. A search of VDJdb, accessed on 1 November 2021, was run for TCRs annotated to CMV, EBV and SARS-CoV-2, with TCRs annotated for multiple antigens excluded. TCRdb reprocessing: public reads trimmed at Q25 with fastp, clones called with MiXCR, in-frame beta chains kept. Entries that share a CDR3 protein sequence are merged under the most common genes and DNA. The V and J calls were determined by TCRdb, not by the authors. The table for this sample lists nearly 50,000 distinct CDR3 sequences; about 6.2% of them were counted only once. Around 6.9% of the sample is taken by the ten largest.

Set within a cohort of healthcare workers in London, UK, this nested case-control study involved weekly PCR testing of nasopharyngeal swabs along with blood sampling. Between 23 and 31 March 2020, the week of the UK lockdown, healthcare workers were enrolled and then followed up weekly for as long as 16 weeks. The rearrangement combines TRBV6-5 with TRBJ2-7, with 8 bases in between that match TRBD1. The starting material was whole blood, obtained at baseline. The TCR originated in an adult who was a healthcare worker with PCR-confirmed SARS-CoV-2 infection or an uninfected control (not recorded which). The CDR3 protein: CASSPNGQGYEQYF. The DNA reads as follows: TGTGCCAGCAGTCCCAACGGACAGGGCTACGAGCAGTACTTC.